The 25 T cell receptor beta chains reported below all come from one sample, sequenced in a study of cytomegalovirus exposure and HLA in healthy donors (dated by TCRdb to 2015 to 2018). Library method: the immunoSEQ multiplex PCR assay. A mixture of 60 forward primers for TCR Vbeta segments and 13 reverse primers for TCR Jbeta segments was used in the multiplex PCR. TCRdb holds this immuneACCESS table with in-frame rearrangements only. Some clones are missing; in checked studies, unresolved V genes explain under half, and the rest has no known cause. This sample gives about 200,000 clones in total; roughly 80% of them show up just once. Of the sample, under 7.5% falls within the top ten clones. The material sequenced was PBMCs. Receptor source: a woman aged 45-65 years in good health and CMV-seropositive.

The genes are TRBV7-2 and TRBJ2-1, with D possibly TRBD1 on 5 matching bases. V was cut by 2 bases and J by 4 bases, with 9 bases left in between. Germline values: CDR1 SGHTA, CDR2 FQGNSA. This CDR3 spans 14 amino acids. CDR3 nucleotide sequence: TGTGCCAGCAGCTTACTGGGGCATTACAATGAGCAGTTCTTC. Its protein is CASSLLGHYNEQFF.

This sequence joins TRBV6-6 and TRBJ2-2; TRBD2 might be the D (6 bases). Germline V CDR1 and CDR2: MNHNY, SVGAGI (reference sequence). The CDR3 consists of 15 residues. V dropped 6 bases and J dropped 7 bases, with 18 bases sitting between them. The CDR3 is CASRRPAGPDGELFF. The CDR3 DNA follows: TGTGCCAGCAGACGCCCCGCGGGGCCGGACGGGGAGCTGTTTTTT.

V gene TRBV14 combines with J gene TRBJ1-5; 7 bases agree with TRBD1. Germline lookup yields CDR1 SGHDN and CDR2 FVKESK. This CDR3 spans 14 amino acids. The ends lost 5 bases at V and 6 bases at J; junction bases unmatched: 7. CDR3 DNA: TGTGCCAGCAGCTTCACAGGGGTTGGTCAGCCCCAGCATTTT. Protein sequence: CASSFTGVGQPQHF.

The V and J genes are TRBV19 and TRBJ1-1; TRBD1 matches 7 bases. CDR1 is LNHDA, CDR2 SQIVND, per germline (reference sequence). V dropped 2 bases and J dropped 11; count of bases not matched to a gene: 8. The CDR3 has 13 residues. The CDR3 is CASSINQGVPAFF. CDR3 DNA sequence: TGTGCCAGTAGTATAAACCAGGGGGTGCCGGCTTTCTTT. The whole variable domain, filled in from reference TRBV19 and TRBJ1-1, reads DGGITQSPKYLFRKEGQNVTLSCEQNLNHDAMYWYRQDPGQGLRLIYYSQIVNDFQKGDIAEGYSVSREKKESFPLTVTSAQKNPTAFYLCASSINQGVPAFFGQGTRLTVV.

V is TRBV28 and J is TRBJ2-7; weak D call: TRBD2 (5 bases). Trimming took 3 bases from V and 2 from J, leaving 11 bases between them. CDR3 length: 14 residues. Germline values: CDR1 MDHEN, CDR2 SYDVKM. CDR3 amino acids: CASSLMGGPYEQYF. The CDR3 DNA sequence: TGTGCCAGCAGTTTGATGGGCGGGCCCTACGAGCAGTACTTC.

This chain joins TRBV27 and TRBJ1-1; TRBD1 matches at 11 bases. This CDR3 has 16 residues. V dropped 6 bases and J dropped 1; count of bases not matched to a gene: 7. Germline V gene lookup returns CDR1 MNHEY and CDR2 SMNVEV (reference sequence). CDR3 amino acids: CASSPGQGATNTEAFF. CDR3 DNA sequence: TGTGCCAGCAGCCCAGGACAGGGGGCAACGAACACTGAAGCTTTCTTT.

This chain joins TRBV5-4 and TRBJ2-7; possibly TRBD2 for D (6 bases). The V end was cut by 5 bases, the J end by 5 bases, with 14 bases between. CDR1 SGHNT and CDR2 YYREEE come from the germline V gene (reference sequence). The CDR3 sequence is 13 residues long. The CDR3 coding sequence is TGTGCCAGCAGGGTCGGGGGTTTCGACGAGCAGTACTTC. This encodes CASRVGGFDEQYF.

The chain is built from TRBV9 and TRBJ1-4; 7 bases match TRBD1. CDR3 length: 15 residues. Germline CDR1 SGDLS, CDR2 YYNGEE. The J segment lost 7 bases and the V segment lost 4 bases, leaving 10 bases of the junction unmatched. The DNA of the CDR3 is TGTGCCAGCAGCCCCGGGAGGGGGCAGGTTGAAAAACTGTTTTTT. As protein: CASSPGRGQVEKLFF.

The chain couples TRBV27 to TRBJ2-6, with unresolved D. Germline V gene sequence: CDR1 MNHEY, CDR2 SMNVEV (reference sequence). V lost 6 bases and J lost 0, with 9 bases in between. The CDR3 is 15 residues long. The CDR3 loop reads CASRYTRSGANVLTF. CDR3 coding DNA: TGTGCCAGCAGATATACGCGCTCTGGGGCCAACGTCCTGACTTTC. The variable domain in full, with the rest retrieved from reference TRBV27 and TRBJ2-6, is EAQVTQNPRYLITVTGKKLTVTCSQNMNHEYMSWYRQDPGLGLRQIYYSMNVEVTDKGDVPEGYKVSRKEKRNFPLILESPSPNQTSLYFCASRYTRSGANVLTFGAGSRLTVL.

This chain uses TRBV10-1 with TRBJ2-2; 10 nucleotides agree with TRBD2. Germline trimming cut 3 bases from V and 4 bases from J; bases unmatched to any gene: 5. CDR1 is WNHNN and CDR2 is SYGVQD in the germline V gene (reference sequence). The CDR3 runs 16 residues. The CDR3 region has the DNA TGCGCCAGCAGTGACAGCGGGGGGGCTGTCACCGGGGAGCTGTTTTTT. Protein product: CASSDSGGAVTGELFF.

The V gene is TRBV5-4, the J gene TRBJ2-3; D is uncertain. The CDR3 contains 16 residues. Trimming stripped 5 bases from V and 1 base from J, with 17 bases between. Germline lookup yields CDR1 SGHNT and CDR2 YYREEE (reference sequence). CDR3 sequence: CASSPQTDVGTDTQYF. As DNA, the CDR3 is TGTGCCAGCAGTCCACAGACCGACGTTGGCACAGATACGCAGTATTTT.

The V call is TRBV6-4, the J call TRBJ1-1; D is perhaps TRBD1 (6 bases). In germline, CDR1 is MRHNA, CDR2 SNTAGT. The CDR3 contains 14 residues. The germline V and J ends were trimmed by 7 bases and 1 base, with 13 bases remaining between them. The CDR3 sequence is CASKPGHQNTEAFF. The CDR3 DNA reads TGTGCCAGCAAGCCGGGACACCAGAACACTGAAGCTTTCTTT.

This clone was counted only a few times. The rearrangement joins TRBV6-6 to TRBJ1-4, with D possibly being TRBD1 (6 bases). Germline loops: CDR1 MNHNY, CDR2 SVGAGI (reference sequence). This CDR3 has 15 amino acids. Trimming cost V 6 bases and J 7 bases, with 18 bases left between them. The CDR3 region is CASSSGDIRFEKLFF. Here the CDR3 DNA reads TGTGCCAGCAGCTCCGGGGACATTCGTTTTGAAAAACTGTTTTTT.

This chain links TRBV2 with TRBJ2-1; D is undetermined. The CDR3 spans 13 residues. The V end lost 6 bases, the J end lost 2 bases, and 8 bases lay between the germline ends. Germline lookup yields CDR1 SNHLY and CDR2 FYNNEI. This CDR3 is CASRESPYNEQFF. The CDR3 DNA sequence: TGTGCCAGCAGGGAGTCCCCCTACAATGAGCAGTTCTTC. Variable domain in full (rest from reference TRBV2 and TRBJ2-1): EPEVTQTPSHQVTQMGQEVILRCVPISNHLYFYWYRQILGQKVEFLVSFYNNEISEKSEIFDDQFSVERPDGSNFTLKIRSTKLEDSAMYFCASRESPYNEQFFGPGTRLTVL.

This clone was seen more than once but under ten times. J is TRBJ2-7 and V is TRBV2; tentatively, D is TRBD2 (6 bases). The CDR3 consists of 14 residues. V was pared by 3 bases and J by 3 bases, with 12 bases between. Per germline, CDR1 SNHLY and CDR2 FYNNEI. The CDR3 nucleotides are TGTGCCAGCAGTGACCGGGGGTTTTTCTACGAGCAGTACTTC. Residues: CASSDRGFFYEQYF. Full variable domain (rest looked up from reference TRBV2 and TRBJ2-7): EPEVTQTPSHQVTQMGQEVILRCVPISNHLYFYWYRQILGQKVEFLVSFYNNEISEKSEIFDDQFSVERPDGSNFTLKIRSTKLEDSAMYFCASSDRGFFYEQYFGPGTRLTVT.

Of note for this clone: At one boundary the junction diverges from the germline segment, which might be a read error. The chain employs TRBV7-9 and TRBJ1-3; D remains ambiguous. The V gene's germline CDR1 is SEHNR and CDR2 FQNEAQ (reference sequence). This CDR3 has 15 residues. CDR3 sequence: CSSSSASGRIGTIYF. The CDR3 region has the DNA TGTTCCAGCAGCTCAGCAAGCGGGCGAATTGGCACCATATATTTT.

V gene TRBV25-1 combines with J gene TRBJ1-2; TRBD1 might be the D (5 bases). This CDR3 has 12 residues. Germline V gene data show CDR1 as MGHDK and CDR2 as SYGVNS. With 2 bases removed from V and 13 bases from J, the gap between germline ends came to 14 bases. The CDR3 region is CASSEGGVRRTF. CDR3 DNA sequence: TGTGCCAGCAGTGAAGGGGGGGTCAGGCGCACCTTC.

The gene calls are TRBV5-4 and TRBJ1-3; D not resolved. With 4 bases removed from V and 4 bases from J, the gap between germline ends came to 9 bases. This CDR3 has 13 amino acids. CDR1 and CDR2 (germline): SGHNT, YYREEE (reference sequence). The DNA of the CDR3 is TGTGCCAGCAGCCTAACCGGGGGAAACACCATATATTTT. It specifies CASSLTGGNTIYF. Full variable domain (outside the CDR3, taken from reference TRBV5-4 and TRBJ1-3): ETGVTQSPTHLIKTRGQQVTLRCSSQSGHNTVSWYQQALGQGPQFIFQYYREEENGRGNFPPRFSGLQFPNYSSELNVNALELDDSALYLCASSLTGGNTIYFGEGSWLTVV.

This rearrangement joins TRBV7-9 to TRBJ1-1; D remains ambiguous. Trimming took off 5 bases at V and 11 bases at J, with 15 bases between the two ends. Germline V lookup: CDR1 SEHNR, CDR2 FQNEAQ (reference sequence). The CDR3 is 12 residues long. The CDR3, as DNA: TGTGCCAGCAGCCCTGGGGAAAGCGGCGCTTTCTTT. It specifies CASSPGESGAFF.

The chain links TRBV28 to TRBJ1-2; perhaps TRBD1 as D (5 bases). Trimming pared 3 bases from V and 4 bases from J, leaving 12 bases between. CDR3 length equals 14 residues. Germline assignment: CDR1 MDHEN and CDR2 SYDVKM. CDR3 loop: CASSLTEPLYGYTF. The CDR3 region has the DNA TGTGCCAGCAGTTTGACAGAGCCCCTCTATGGCTACACCTTC.

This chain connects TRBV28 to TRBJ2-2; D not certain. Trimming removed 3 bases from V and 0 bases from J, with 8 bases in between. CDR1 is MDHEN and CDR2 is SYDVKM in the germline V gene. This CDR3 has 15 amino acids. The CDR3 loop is CASSFPGANTGELFF. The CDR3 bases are TGTGCCAGCAGTTTTCCTGGAGCGAACACCGGGGAGCTGTTTTTT. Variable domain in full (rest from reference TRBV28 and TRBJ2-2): DVKVTQSSRYLVKRTGEKVFLECVQDMDHENMFWYRQDPGLGLRLIYFSYDVKMKEKGDIPEGYSVSREKKERFSLILESASTNQTSMYLCASSFPGANTGELFFGEGSRLTVL.

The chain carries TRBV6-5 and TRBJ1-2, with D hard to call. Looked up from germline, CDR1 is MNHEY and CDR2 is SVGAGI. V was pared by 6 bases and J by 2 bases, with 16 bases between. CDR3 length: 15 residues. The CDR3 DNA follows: TGTGCCAGCAGGGGAGCAGGCAGTGCGAACTATGGCTACACCTTC. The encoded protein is CASRGAGSANYGYTF.

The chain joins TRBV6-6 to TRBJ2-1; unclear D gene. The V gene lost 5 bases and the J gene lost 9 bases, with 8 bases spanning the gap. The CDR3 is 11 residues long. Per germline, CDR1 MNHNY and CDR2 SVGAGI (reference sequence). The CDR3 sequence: CASSPLSEQFF. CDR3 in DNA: TGTGCCAGCAGTCCCCTTAGTGAGCAGTTCTTC.

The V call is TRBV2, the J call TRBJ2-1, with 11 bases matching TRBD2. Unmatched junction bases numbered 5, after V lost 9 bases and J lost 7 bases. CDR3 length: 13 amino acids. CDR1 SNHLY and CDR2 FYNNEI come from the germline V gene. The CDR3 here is CASSGRARNEQFF. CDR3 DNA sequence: TGTGCCAGTAGCGGGAGGGCCAGAAATGAGCAGTTCTTC.

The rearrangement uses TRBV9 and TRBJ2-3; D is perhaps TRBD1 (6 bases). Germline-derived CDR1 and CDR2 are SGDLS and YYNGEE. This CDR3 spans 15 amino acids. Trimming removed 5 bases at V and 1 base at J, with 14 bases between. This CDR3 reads CASSLLQGGTDTQYF. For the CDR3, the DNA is TGTGCCAGCAGTCTATTACAGGGAGGCACAGATACGCAGTATTTT.